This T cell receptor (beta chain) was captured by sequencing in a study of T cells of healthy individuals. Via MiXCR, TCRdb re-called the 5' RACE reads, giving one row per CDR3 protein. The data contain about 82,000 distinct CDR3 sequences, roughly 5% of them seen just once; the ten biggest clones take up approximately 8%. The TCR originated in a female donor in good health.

CDR3: CASSEGVPTYEQYF. The DNA of the CDR3 is TGTGCCAGCAGTGAAGGGGTCCCCACCTACGAGCAGTACTTC. The rearrangement links TRBV28 to TRBJ2-7; the D gene is possibly TRBD1 (5 bases). CDR3 length equals 14 residues. CDR1 and CDR2 from the germline V gene are MDHEN and SYDVKM. V was pared by 5 bases and J by 2 bases, with 13 bases between.